This T cell receptor beta chain was profiled in a study of cytomegalovirus exposure and HLA in healthy donors. Study as a whole: Early release data held roughly 90 million unique TCRs from HLA-typed donors.

The study ran its PCR with 60 Vbeta and 13 Jbeta primers. TCRdb's table, derived via immunoSEQ multiplex PCR, lists solely in-frame clones and lacks some. The sample yields about 170,000 clones, roughly four fifths seen once. Study results and caveats: Association with HLA alleles at 0.05 false discovery rate was found for 15,000 to 20,000 TCR beta sequences in a later analysis. It was reported that TCR beta sequences correctly inferred the HLA-A and HLA-B alleles for most subjects.

The ends lost 7 bases at V and 4 bases at J; junction bases unmatched: 7. Germline V gene sequence: CDR1 SQVTM, CDR2 ANQGSEA. This CDR3 comprises 13 residues. As regards this clone: Its antigen remains unidentified.

The receptor comes from a man between 18 and 35 years old in good health and CMV-seronegative. The sequencing input was PBMCs. The V call is TRBV29-1, the J call TRBJ1-3, with 7 bases lining up with TRBD1. In nucleotides, the CDR3 is TGCAGCGCTGAGACAGGGTTAGGAAACACCATATATTTT. Amino acid sequence: CSAETGLGNTIYF.